Each of the 21 T cell receptor beta chains below was sequenced from the same sample in a study of T cell changes during pregnancy in multiple sclerosis. TCRdb keeps only in-frame clones here, not all; method: immunoSEQ multiplex PCR. The sample holds about 75,000 clones, over 80% seen once. The starting material was CD4+ T cells from peripheral blood mononuclear cells, obtained before pregnancy. The receptors originated from a female donor with multiple sclerosis, enrolled in a pregnancy study.

V is TRBV15 and J is TRBJ1-4; a weak D match, TRBD1 (6 bases). Germline assignment: CDR1 LNHNV and CDR2 YYDKDF (reference sequence). The CDR3 has 19 residues. V shed 1 base and J shed 4 bases, with 22 bases lying between them. The CDR3 loop is CATSRGPGASTDYNEKLFF. Here the CDR3 DNA reads TGTGCCACCAGCAGAGGTCCAGGGGCGTCGACTGACTATAATGAAAAACTGTTTTTT.

V gene TRBV2 combines with J gene TRBJ2-5; weak D call: TRBD1 (7 bases). CDR3 size: 15 residues. In germline, CDR1 is SNHLY, CDR2 FYNNEI. Trimming took off 0 bases at V and 3 bases at J, with 11 bases between the two ends. The CDR3 loop is CASSEAGGGEETQYF. Here the CDR3 DNA reads TGTGCCAGCAGTGAAGCTGGAGGGGGCGAAGAGACCCAGTACTTC. Full variable domain (remainder filled in from reference TRBV2 and TRBJ2-5): EPEVTQTPSHQVTQMGQEVILRCVPISNHLYFYWYRQILGQKVEFLVSFYNNEISEKSEIFDDQFSVERPDGSNFTLKIRSTKLEDSAMYFCASSEAGGGEETQYFGPGTRLLVL.

This chain uses TRBV28 with TRBJ2-7; TRBD2 agrees at 9 bases. Germline V CDR1 and CDR2: MDHEN, SYDVKM. The J segment lost 2 bases and the V segment lost 8 bases, leaving 4 bases of the junction unmatched. CDR3 length: 13 residues. The CDR3: CASRASGTYEQYF. Written as DNA, the CDR3 is TGTGCCAGCCGGGCTAGCGGGACCTACGAGCAGTACTTC. Looking up the rest from reference TRBV28 and TRBJ2-7 gives the full variable domain: DVKVTQSSRYLVKRTGEKVFLECVQDMDHENMFWYRQDPGLGLRLIYFSYDVKMKEKGDIPEGYSVSREKKERFSLILESASTNQTSMYLCASRASGTYEQYFGPGTRLTVT.

Regarding this clone: Relative to the germline gene, one junction end is altered; a read error may explain this. V and J are TRBV2 and TRBJ2-5; a weak D match, TRBD1 (5 bases). This CDR3 is 15 amino acids long. Germline V CDR1 and CDR2: SNHLY, FYNNEI. For the CDR3, the DNA is TGTGCCAGCGGTGAACCTCAGGGATTCCAAGAGACCCAGTACTTC. Translating gives CASGEPQGFQETQYF.

CDR3 sequence (DNA): TGTGCCATCAGTGATGGCTTGAGGGGGCAGAACAATCAGCCCCAGCATTTT. Residues: CAISDGLRGQNNQPQHF. The V call is TRBV10-3, the J call TRBJ1-5, with 7 nucleotides matching TRBD1. This CDR3 contains 17 residues. Losses at the gene ends were 3 bases for V and 3 bases for J; bases not matched to a gene: 11. Germline V gene lookup returns CDR1 ENHRY and CDR2 SYGVKD.

The rearrangement uses TRBV5-4 and TRBJ1-1; 9 bases fit TRBD1. This CDR3 contains 14 residues. Unmatched junction bases numbered 9, after V lost 4 bases and J lost 8 bases. Looked up from germline, CDR1 is SGHNT and CDR2 is YYREEE (reference sequence). The CDR3 DNA reads as TGTGCCAGCAGCCTCGACTGGGGGACAGGGGAAGCTTTCTTT. It specifies CASSLDWGTGEAFF.

The CDR3 coding sequence is TGCAGCGTTGCGACGGGTACCAACTATGGCTACACCTTC. This codes for CSVATGTNYGYTF. The chain carries TRBV29-1 and TRBJ1-2; D remains unclear. Germline V CDR1 and CDR2: SQVTM, ANQGSEA. This CDR3 contains 13 residues. V gave up 4 bases and J gave up 2 bases, with 11 bases separating them.

This rearrangement joins TRBV27 to TRBJ2-7; D gene unclear. V lost 6 bases, J lost 1 base, and 10 bases lay in between. The CDR3 is 13 amino acids. Germline-derived CDR1 and CDR2 are MNHEY and SMNVEV (reference sequence). CDR3 loop: CASRRLESYEQYF. CDR3 nucleotides: TGTGCCAGCAGACGCCTAGAATCCTACGAGCAGTACTTC.

V and J are TRBV18 and TRBJ2-5, with 8 bases fitting TRBD2. The V and J ends lost 7 bases and 0 bases, in that order; junction bases with no gene match: 10. This CDR3 has 16 residues. Germline CDR1 and CDR2: KGHSH and LQKENI. The CDR3 sequence: CASLPLGRGYQETQYF. CDR3 DNA sequence: TGTGCCAGCTTACCCCTCGGGAGGGGTTACCAAGAGACCCAGTACTTC.

The gene calls are TRBV9 and TRBJ2-2; 8 bases are shared with TRBD2. J was trimmed by 7 bases and V by 3 bases; bases with no gene match: 8. CDR1 and CDR2 (germline): SGDLS, YYNGEE. This CDR3 has 15 amino acids. The CDR3 coding sequence is TGTGCCAGCAGCGGCCCCGCGGGGGGCAGCGGGGAGCTGTTTTTT. Amino acid sequence: CASSGPAGGSGELFF.

The rearrangement links TRBV6-4 to TRBJ1-5; maybe TRBD1 (5 bases). The CDR3 is made up of 14 amino acids. The germline gives CDR1 MRHNA, CDR2 SNTAGT. Trimming left V 6 bases short and J 6 bases short, with 15 bases between. The CDR3, as DNA: TGTGCCAGCAGCCCGGGGGGGGGAGGTCAGCCCCAGCATTTT. Protein product: CASSPGGGGQPQHF.

V and J are TRBV6-4 and TRBJ1-1, with D uncertain. V lost 4 bases and J 0 bases, leaving 6 bases between the germline ends. Germline CDR1 MRHNA, CDR2 SNTAGT. The CDR3 has 13 amino acids. Written as DNA, the CDR3 is TGTGCCAGCAGTGTTCGAGTGAACACTGAAGCTTTCTTT. Translating it yields CASSVRVNTEAFF.

V usage is TRBV19 and J usage is TRBJ1-5; 7 nucleotides align to TRBD1. The CDR3 loop spans 14 amino acids. V lost 1 base to trimming and J lost 6 bases; unmatched junction nucleotides: 3. CDR1 and CDR2 from the germline V gene are LNHDA and SQIVND (reference sequence). The CDR3 sequence is CASSIATGVQPQHF. The CDR3 DNA reads TGTGCCAGTAGTATAGCCACAGGGGTTCAGCCCCAGCATTTT.

There are a few counts of this clone. The V and J genes are TRBV19 and TRBJ2-1, with 9 nucleotides matching TRBD2. The CDR3 runs 16 residues. V shed 4 bases, J shed 9 bases, and the junction held 13 bases outside the gene matches. Germline assignment: CDR1 LNHDA and CDR2 SQIVND (reference sequence). The CDR3 sequence is CASSTPSRSGSAEQFF. The CDR3 bases are TGTGCCAGTAGTACACCCTCGCGTAGCGGGAGTGCTGAGCAGTTCTTC.

The CDR3 region has the DNA TGCGCCAGCAGCTCTGGGACTAGCGGGAGTTTGACAGATACGCAGTATTTT. Translating gives CASSSGTSGSLTDTQYF. The gene calls are TRBV5-1 and TRBJ2-3; 14 positions match TRBD2. Per germline, CDR1 SGHRS and CDR2 YFSETQ. This CDR3 is 17 amino acids long. Trimming cost V 3 bases and J 3 bases; bases outside gene matches: 6.

This chain joins TRBV18 and TRBJ2-5; TRBD2 might be the D (5 bases). The CDR3 runs to 13 residues. Per germline, CDR1 KGHSH and CDR2 LQKENI. Between the trimmed V and J ends, which lost 3 bases and 1 base, there was a span of 6 bases. The CDR3 nucleotides are TGTGCCAGCTCACCGGGGAGCCAAGAGACCCAGTACTTC. This encodes CASSPGSQETQYF.

The chain links TRBV29-1 to TRBJ2-7, with D perhaps matching TRBD1 (6 bases). This CDR3 comprises 12 residues. Per germline, CDR1 SQVTM and CDR2 ANQGSEA. Trimming left V 7 bases short and J 3 bases short, with 13 bases between. The CDR3: CSAGVEYYEQYF. Written as DNA, the CDR3 is TGCAGCGCAGGGGTTGAGTACTACGAGCAGTACTTC.

This clone was seen a handful of times. The chain carries TRBV18 and TRBJ2-1; TRBD2 aligns across 13 bases. The V segment lost 6 bases and the J segment 6 bases; nucleotides outside the gene matches: 8. From germline, CDR1 is KGHSH and CDR2 LQKENI. The CDR3 loop spans 16 amino acids. This CDR3 reads CASSPRLAGGLNEQFF. For the CDR3, the DNA is TGTGCCAGCTCGCCGCGACTAGCGGGAGGTCTCAATGAGCAGTTCTTC.

This clone was counted between two and nine times. The chain recombines TRBV7-9 with TRBJ1-1; 9 bases align to TRBD1. Germline lookup yields CDR1 SEHNR and CDR2 FQNEAQ (reference sequence). V was pared by 4 bases and J by 4 bases, with 1 base of the junction left unmatched. The CDR3 runs 13 residues. In DNA, the CDR3 is TGTGCCAGCAGCTCGGGACAGGGCACTGAAGCTTTCTTT. Protein sequence: CASSSGQGTEAFF.

The rearrangement links TRBV7-6 to TRBJ1-3; D is ambiguous. This CDR3 is built from 15 residues. CDR1 and CDR2 (germline): SGHVS, FNYEAQ. Deletions cut 2 bases from V and 0 bases from J, with 8 bases between. CDR3 nucleotide sequence: TGTGCCAGCAGCTTATCGATAGTCTCTGGAAACACCATATATTTT. Translating it yields CASSLSIVSGNTIYF.

The table lists this clone with a few counts. The rearrangement uses TRBV19 and TRBJ2-3; the match to TRBD2 covers 10 bases. The CDR3 spans 17 residues. The junction had 10 bases not matched to a gene; V was cut back by 5 bases and J by 2 bases. Germline lookup yields CDR1 LNHDA and CDR2 SQIVND (reference sequence). Here the CDR3 reads CASSLSSLAGSTDTQYF. The CDR3 DNA reads TGTGCCAGTAGTCTCTCCTCACTAGCGGGGTCCACAGATACGCAGTATTTT. Full variable domain (remainder filled in from reference TRBV19 and TRBJ2-3): DGGITQSPKYLFRKEGQNVTLSCEQNLNHDAMYWYRQDPGQGLRLIYYSQIVNDFQKGDIAEGYSVSREKKESFPLTVTSAQKNPTAFYLCASSLSSLAGSTDTQYFGPGTRLTVL.